The rows below give T cell receptor beta chains drawn from one sample of a study of OX40 agonist ivuxolimab in advanced cancers. This table comes from immunoSEQ multiplex PCR, and its TCRdb copy is limited to in-frame clones, with some not included. The profile shows under 50,000 clones, around 89% of them singletons. The input for sequencing was CD4+ or CD8+ T cells sorted from blood, taken in a trial of the OX40 agonist ivuxolimab. The receptors shown here come from an adult with an advanced solid tumor such as melanoma, head and neck, liver or kidney cancer. Both conserved end residues are part of each CDR3. The D gene is left open where the match is weak. Clone sizes are given selectively: once, few, many, or a class where the clone is expanded.

d_gene: -; j_gene: TRBJ2-1; abundance: -; v_gene: TRBV7-9; len: 13; CDR3aa: CASSLDRVNEQFF; CDR3nt: TGTGCCAGCAGCTTAGATCGTGTGAATGAGCAGTTCTTC
d_gene: -; j_gene: TRBJ2-1; abundance: -; v_gene: TRBV2; len: 14; CDR3aa: CASSFYSSYNEQFF; CDR3nt: TGTGCCAGCAGTTTTTATAGCTCCTACAATGAGCAGTTCTTC
d_gene: TRBD1; j_gene: TRBJ2-1; abundance: once; v_gene: TRBV6-5; len: 15; CDR3aa: CASSYGQGLGNEQFF; CDR3nt: TGTGCCAGCAGTTACGGACAGGGGTTAGGAAATGAGCAGTTCTTC
d_gene: TRBD2; j_gene: TRBJ2-1; abundance: few; v_gene: TRBV27; len: 16; CDR3aa: CASGLSSGSSYNEQFF; CDR3nt: TGTGCCAGCGGGCTTAGTAGCGGGAGCTCCTACAATGAGCAGTTCTTC
d_gene: -; j_gene: TRBJ2-7; abundance: -; v_gene: TRBV15; len: 14; CDR3aa: CATSKIGGTYEQYF; CDR3nt: TGTGCCACCAGCAAAATAGGGGGAACCTACGAGCAGTACTTC
d_gene: -; j_gene: TRBJ1-5; abundance: -; v_gene: TRBV27; len: 14; CDR3aa: CASSSEGSHQPQHF; CDR3nt: TGTGCCAGCAGTTCAGAGGGTTCGCATCAGCCCCAGCATTTT
d_gene: -; j_gene: TRBJ2-3; abundance: -; v_gene: TRBV19; len: 15; CDR3aa: CASSIGTTSTDTQYF; CDR3nt: TGTGCCAGTAGTATCGGGACAACTAGCACAGATACGCAGTATTTT
d_gene: TRBD2; j_gene: TRBJ2-2; abundance: -; v_gene: TRBV11-3; len: 16; CDR3aa: CASSSPGGTNTGELFF; CDR3nt: TGTGCCAGCAGCTCTCCGGGGGGAACAAACACCGGGGAGCTGTTTTTT
d_gene: -; j_gene: TRBJ2-1; abundance: -; v_gene: TRBV5-1; len: 17; CDR3aa: CASTPGTRGTSYNEQFF; CDR3nt: TGCGCCAGCACCCCGGGTACCCGAGGGACCTCCTACAATGAGCAGTTCTTC
d_gene: TRBD1; j_gene: TRBJ2-2; abundance: -; v_gene: TRBV13; len: 15; CDR3aa: CASSDGQVAPGELFF; CDR3nt: TGTGCCAGCAGTGATGGACAGGTGGCGCCCGGGGAGCTGTTTTTT
d_gene: -; j_gene: TRBJ2-2; abundance: few; v_gene: TRBV9; len: 11; CDR3aa: CASSVASELFF; CDR3nt: TGTGCCAGCAGCGTAGCGAGTGAGCTGTTTTTT
d_gene: -; j_gene: TRBJ2-1; abundance: -; v_gene: TRBV15; len: 16; CDR3aa: CATSRDFGPYQGEQFF; CDR3nt: TGTGCCACCAGCAGAGATTTTGGGCCCTATCAGGGTGAGCAGTTCTTC
d_gene: -; j_gene: TRBJ2-5; abundance: -; v_gene: TRBV10-1; len: 14; CDR3aa: CASSGRDSQETQYF; CDR3nt: TGCGCCAGCAGTGGGCGGGACTCCCAAGAGACCCAGTACTTC
d_gene: -; j_gene: TRBJ2-3; abundance: -; v_gene: TRBV7-8; len: 15; CDR3aa: CASSSGRVYTDTQYF; CDR3nt: TGTGCCAGCAGCTCGGGGCGGGTCTACACAGATACGCAGTATTTT
d_gene: -; j_gene: TRBJ2-7; abundance: -; v_gene: TRBV27; len: 13; CDR3aa: CASSLGQHYEQYF; CDR3nt: TGTGCCAGCAGTTTAGGCCAGCACTACGAGCAGTACTTC
d_gene: TRBD1; j_gene: TRBJ2-4; abundance: -; v_gene: TRBV6-7; len: 16; CDR3aa: CASSDRDRGFQNIQYF; CDR3nt: TGTGCCAGCAGTGACCGGGACAGGGGGTTTCAAAACATTCAGTACTTC
d_gene: -; j_gene: TRBJ2-2; abundance: -; v_gene: TRBV13; len: 13; CDR3aa: CASSPHGPGELFF; CDR3nt: TGTGCCAGCAGCCCTCACGGGCCCGGGGAGCTGTTTTTT
d_gene: -; j_gene: TRBJ2-5; abundance: -; v_gene: TRBV6-6; len: 12; CDR3aa: CASSYSAETQYF; CDR3nt: TGTGCCAGCAGTTACTCCGCCGAGACCCAGTACTTC
d_gene: TRBD1; j_gene: TRBJ2-3; abundance: -; v_gene: TRBV6-1; len: 13; CDR3aa: CASRRDRADTQYF; CDR3nt: TGTGCCAGTCGTAGGGACAGAGCCGATACGCAGTATTTT
d_gene: TRBD1; j_gene: TRBJ1-5; abundance: -; v_gene: TRBV11-2; len: 15; CDR3aa: CASSLTGGSNQPQHF; CDR3nt: TGTGCCAGCAGCCTAACAGGGGGTAGCAATCAGCCCCAGCATTTT
d_gene: -; j_gene: TRBJ2-3; abundance: -; v_gene: TRBV21-1; len: 18; CDR3aa: CASSTTGTSDGSTDTQYF; CDR3nt: TGTGCCAGCAGCACAACCGGGACTAGCGATGGGAGCACAGATACGCAGTATTTT
d_gene: TRBD1; j_gene: TRBJ2-2; abundance: few; v_gene: TRBV5-1; len: 16; CDR3aa: CASSLVRTGSTGELFF; CDR3nt: TGCGCCAGCAGCTTGGTGCGGACAGGATCCACCGGGGAGCTGTTTTTT
d_gene: -; j_gene: TRBJ1-5; abundance: -; v_gene: TRBV27; len: 13; CDR3aa: CASSRSSNQPQHF; CDR3nt: TGTGCCAGCTCCCGGTCAAGCAATCAGCCCCAGCATTTT
d_gene: -; j_gene: TRBJ2-2; abundance: -; v_gene: TRBV7-6; len: 13; CDR3aa: CAITAPTPGELFF; CDR3nt: TGTGCCATTACGGCGCCCACTCCGGGGGAGCTGTTTTTT
d_gene: TRBD1; j_gene: TRBJ2-7; abundance: -; v_gene: TRBV6-5; len: 14; CDR3aa: CASSYEQGAYEQYF; CDR3nt: TGTGCCAGCAGTTACGAACAGGGGGCCTACGAGCAGTACTTC
d_gene: TRBD1; j_gene: TRBJ2-7; abundance: -; v_gene: TRBV4-2; len: 15; CDR3aa: CASSPYDRGQYEQYF; CDR3nt: TGTGCCAGCAGCCCCTATGACAGGGGGCAGTACGAGCAGTACTTC
d_gene: -; j_gene: TRBJ2-7; abundance: -; v_gene: TRBV4-2; len: 15; CDR3aa: CASSQAGGGYYEQYF; CDR3nt: TGTGCCAGCAGCCAAGCCGGCGGGGGCTACTACGAGCAGTACTTC
d_gene: TRBD2; j_gene: TRBJ2-1; abundance: once; v_gene: TRBV9; len: 15; CDR3aa: CASSAASGGYYEQFF; CDR3nt: TGTGCCAGCAGCGCCGCTAGCGGGGGGTATTATGAGCAGTTCTTC
d_gene: -; j_gene: TRBJ2-3; abundance: -; v_gene: TRBV5-4; len: 12; CDR3aa: CASSPSPIVQYF; CDR3nt: TGTGCCAGCAGCCCGAGCCCCATAGTGCAGTATTTT
d_gene: -; j_gene: TRBJ1-5; abundance: -; v_gene: TRBV19; len: 15; CDR3aa: CASNPGSRSNQPQHF; CDR3nt: TGTGCCAGTAACCCCGGGTCCCGGAGCAATCAGCCCCAGCATTTT
d_gene: TRBD1; j_gene: TRBJ2-7; abundance: -; v_gene: TRBV28; len: 13; CDR3aa: CASIRQGRHEQYF; CDR3nt: TGTGCCAGCATAAGACAGGGTAGGCACGAGCAGTACTTC
d_gene: -; j_gene: TRBJ2-7; abundance: medium-sized; v_gene: TRBV27; len: 14; CDR3aa: CASSSSGMYYEQYF; CDR3nt: TGTGCCAGCAGCTCCTCCGGGATGTACTACGAGCAGTACTTC
d_gene: TRBD2; j_gene: TRBJ2-5; abundance: -; v_gene: TRBV7-7; len: 17; CDR3aa: CASSLGLAGGVGETQYF; CDR3nt: TGTGCCAGCAGCTTAGGTCTAGCGGGGGGAGTTGGAGAGACCCAGTACTTC
d_gene: TRBD1; j_gene: TRBJ1-2; abundance: once; v_gene: TRBV14; len: 13; CDR3aa: CASSRGTGDGYTF; CDR3nt: TGTGCCAGCAGCCGCGGGACAGGGGATGGCTACACCTTC
d_gene: TRBD1; j_gene: TRBJ1-6; abundance: -; v_gene: TRBV4-2; len: 15; CDR3aa: CASSPGQGGNSPLHF; CDR3nt: TGTGCCAGCAGCCCGGGACAGGGGGGAAATTCACCCCTCCACTTT
d_gene: -; j_gene: TRBJ2-7; abundance: -; v_gene: TRBV7-1; len: 11; CDR3aa: CASSFGGEQYF; CDR3nt: TGTGCCAGCAGCTTCGGTGGGGAGCAGTACTTC
d_gene: -; j_gene: TRBJ1-6; abundance: -; v_gene: TRBV6-1; len: 16; CDR3aa: CASSEAIGVYNSPLHF; CDR3nt: TGTGCCAGCAGTGAAGCTATAGGGGTTTATAATTCACCCCTCCACTTT
d_gene: -; j_gene: TRBJ2-2; abundance: -; v_gene: TRBV19; len: 13; CDR3aa: CASSSTDTGELFF; CDR3nt: TGTGCCAGTAGTTCGACCGACACCGGGGAGCTGTTTTTT